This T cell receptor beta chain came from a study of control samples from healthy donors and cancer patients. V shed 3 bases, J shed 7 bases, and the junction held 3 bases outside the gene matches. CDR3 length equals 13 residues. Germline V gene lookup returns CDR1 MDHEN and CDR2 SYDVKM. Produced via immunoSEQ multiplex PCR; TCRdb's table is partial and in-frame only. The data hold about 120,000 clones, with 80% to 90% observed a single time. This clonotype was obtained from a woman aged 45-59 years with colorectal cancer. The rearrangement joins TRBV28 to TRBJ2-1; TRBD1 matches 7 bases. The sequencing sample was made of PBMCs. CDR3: CASSFVRGNEQFF. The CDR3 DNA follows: TGTGCCAGCAGTTTCGTCAGGGGGAATGAGCAGTTCTTC.